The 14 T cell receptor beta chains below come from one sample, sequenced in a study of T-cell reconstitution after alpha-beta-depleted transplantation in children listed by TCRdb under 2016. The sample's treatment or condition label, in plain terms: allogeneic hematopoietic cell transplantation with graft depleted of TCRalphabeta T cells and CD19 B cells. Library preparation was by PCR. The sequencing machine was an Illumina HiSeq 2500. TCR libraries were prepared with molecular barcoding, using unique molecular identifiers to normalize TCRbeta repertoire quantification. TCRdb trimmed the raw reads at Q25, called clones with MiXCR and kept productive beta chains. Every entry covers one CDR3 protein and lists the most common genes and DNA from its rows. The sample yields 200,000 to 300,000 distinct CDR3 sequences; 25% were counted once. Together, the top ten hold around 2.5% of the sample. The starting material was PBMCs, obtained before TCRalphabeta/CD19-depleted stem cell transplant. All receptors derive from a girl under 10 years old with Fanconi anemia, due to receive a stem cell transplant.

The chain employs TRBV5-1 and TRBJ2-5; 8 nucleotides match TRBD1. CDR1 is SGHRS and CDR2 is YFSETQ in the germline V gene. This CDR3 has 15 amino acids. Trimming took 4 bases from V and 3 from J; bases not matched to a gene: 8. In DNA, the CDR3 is TGCGCCAGCAGCATTCCACAGGGGGGAGAAGAGACCCAGTACTTC. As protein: CASSIPQGGEETQYF.

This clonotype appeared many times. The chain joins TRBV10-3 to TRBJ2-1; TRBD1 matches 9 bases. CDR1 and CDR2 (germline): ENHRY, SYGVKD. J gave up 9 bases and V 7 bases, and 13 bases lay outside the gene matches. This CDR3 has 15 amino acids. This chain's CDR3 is CAIMAGDRESGEQFF. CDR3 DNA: TGTGCCATCATGGCCGGGGACAGGGAGTCGGGTGAGCAGTTCTTC.

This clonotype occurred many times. CDR3 sequence reads: CASSLMETQYF. CDR3 coding DNA: TGTGCCAGCAGTTTAATGGAGACCCAGTACTTC. The chain joins TRBV12-3 or TRBV12-4 to TRBJ2-5; the D is unclear. V was trimmed by 2 bases and J by 5 bases, leaving 3 bases between them. The CDR3 spans 11 residues.

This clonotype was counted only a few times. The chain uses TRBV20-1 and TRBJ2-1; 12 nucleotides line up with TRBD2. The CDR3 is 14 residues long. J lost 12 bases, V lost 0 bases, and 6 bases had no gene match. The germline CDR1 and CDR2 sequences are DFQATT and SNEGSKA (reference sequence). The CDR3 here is CSARDRLAGEVQFF. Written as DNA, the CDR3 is TGCAGTGCTAGAGATCGACTAGCGGGAGAAGTGCAGTTCTTC.

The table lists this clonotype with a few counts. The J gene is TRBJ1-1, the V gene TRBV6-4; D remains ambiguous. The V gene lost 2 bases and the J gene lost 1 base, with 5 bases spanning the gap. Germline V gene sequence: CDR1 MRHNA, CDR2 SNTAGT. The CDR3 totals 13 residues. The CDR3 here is CASSDQPNTEAFF. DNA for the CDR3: TGTGCCAGCAGTGACCAGCCGAACACTGAAGCTTTCTTT.

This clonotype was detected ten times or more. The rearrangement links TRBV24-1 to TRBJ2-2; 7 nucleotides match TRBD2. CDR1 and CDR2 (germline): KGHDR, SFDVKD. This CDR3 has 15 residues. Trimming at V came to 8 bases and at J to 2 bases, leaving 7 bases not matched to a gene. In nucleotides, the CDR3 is TGTGCCACCACCGATCGGGGGGATAACACCGGGGAGCTGTTTTTT. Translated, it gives CATTDRGDNTGELFF.

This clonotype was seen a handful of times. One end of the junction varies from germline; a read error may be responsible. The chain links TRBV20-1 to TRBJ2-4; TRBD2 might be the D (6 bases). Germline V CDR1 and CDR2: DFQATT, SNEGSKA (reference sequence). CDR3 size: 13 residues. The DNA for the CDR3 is TGCAGTGCTAATACGGGAGCCCAAAACATTCAGTACTTC. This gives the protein CSANTGAQNIQYF.

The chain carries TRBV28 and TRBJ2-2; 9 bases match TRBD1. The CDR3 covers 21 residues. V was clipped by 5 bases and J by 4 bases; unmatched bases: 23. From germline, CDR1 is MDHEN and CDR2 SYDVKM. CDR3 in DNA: TGTGCCAGCAGTCCCGGGAGAGTTCCCCCCACGGGACAGGGCACCACCGGGGAGCTGTTTTTT. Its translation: CASSPGRVPPTGQGTTGELFF.

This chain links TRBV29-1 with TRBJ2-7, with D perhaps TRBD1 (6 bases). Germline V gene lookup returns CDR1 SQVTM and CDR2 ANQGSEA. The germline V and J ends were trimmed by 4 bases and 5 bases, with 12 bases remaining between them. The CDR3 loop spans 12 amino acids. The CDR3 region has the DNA TGCAGCGTTGCCGCAGGGGTCCACGAGCAGTACTTC. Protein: CSVAAGVHEQYF.

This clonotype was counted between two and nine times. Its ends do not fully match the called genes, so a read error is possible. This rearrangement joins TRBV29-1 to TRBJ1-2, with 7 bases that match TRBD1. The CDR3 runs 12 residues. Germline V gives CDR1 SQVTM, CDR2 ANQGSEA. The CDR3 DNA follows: TGCAGCGTTGAACCGACAGGGAATGGCTATACCTTC. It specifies CSVEPTGNGYTF.

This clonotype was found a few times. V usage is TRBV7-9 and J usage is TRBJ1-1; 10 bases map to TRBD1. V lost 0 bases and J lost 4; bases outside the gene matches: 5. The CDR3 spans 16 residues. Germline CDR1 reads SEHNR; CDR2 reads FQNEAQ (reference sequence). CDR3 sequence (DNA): TGTGCCAGCAGCTTAGCGGGCCGGGACAGGGGCACTGAAGCTTTCTTT. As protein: CASSLAGRDRGTEAFF. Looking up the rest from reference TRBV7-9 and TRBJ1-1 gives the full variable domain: DTGVSQNPRHKITKRGQNVTFRCDPISEHNRLYWYRQTLGQGPEFLTYFQNEAQLEKSRLLSDRFSAERPKGSFSTLEIQRTEQGDSAMYLCASSLAGRDRGTEAFFGQGTRLTVV.

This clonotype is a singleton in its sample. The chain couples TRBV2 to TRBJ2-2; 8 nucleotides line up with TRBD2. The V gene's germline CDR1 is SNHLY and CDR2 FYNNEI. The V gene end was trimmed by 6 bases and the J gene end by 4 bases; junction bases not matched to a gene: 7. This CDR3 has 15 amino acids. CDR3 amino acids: CASRWGLVGTGELFF. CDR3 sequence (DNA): TGTGCCAGCAGATGGGGACTAGTAGGCACCGGGGAGCTGTTTTTT.

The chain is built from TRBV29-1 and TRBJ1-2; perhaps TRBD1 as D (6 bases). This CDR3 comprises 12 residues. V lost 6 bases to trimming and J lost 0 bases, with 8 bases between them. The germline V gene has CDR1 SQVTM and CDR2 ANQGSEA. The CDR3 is CSVRTANYGYTF. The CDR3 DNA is TGCAGCGTGAGGACAGCTAACTATGGCTACACCTTC.

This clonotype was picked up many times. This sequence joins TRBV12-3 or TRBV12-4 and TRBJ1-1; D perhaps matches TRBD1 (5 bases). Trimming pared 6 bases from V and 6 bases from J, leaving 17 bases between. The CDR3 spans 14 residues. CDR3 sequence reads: CASSPNGGDSEAFF. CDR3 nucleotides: TGTGCCAGCAGCCCAAACGGGGGGGATTCTGAAGCTTTCTTT.